These 17 T cell receptor beta chains came from one sample sequenced in a study of T cell changes during pregnancy in multiple sclerosis (dated by TCRdb to between 2018 and 2021). Receptor libraries were prepared by the immunoSEQ multiplex PCR assay. In its TCRdb copy, this immuneACCESS table keeps in-frame sequences only and misses some clones. Where compared with another copy, unresolved V genes explain less than half of these, and the others have no known cause. This sample lists some 79,000 clones; 75% to 95% were detected once. Jointly, the top ten make up approximately 0.43% of the sample. Source: CD4+ T cells from peripheral blood mononuclear cells, taken in the second trimester of pregnancy. Source of these receptors: a female donor with multiple sclerosis, enrolled in a pregnancy study.

The chain uses TRBV5-6 and TRBJ2-2; 8 nucleotides match TRBD1. V lost 4 bases, J lost 7 bases, and 15 bases stayed unmatched. Germline-derived CDR1 and CDR2 are SGHDT and YYEEEE. This CDR3 has 17 residues. In DNA form, the CDR3 reads TGTGCCAGCAGCCCCCGAACAGGGGGATCTCGGGGCGGGGAGCTGTTTTTT. Residues: CASSPRTGGSRGGELFF.

The V gene is TRBV7-9, the J gene TRBJ1-2; 8 bases align to TRBD1. The length of the CDR3 is 15 residues. The germline gives CDR1 SEHNR, CDR2 FQNEAQ (reference sequence). J gave up 4 bases and V 5 bases, and 9 bases lay outside the gene matches. The CDR3 coding sequence is TGTGCCAGCAGCCCATGGACAGGGAAGGTCTATGGCTACACCTTC. Translated: CASSPWTGKVYGYTF.

The chain combines TRBV19 with TRBJ1-2; tentative D call: TRBD1 (6 bases). Germline V gene sequence: CDR1 LNHDA, CDR2 SQIVND (reference sequence). The V and J ends lost 7 bases and 4 bases respectively, with 22 bases between them. The CDR3 spans 16 residues. CDR3 sequence (DNA): TGTGCCAGTACCGCACAGGGTTTCGATGGTTTCTATGGCTACACCTTC. It specifies CASTAQGFDGFYGYTF.

The chain recombines TRBV19 with TRBJ1-2; D is perhaps TRBD1 (5 bases). Germline V lookup: CDR1 LNHDA, CDR2 SQIVND (reference sequence). This CDR3 contains 14 residues. Trimming left V 1 base short and J 2 bases short, with 8 bases between. The CDR3 nucleotides read TGTGCCAGTAGTATAGGTCCAGGGAACTATGGCTACACCTTC. This gives the protein CASSIGPGNYGYTF.

The chain links TRBV28 to TRBJ1-2; tentatively, D is TRBD1 (6 bases). Per the germline V gene, CDR1 is MDHEN and CDR2 is SYDVKM. Trimming took off 7 bases at V and 8 bases at J, with 17 bases between the two ends. The CDR3 contains 13 residues. CDR3 sequence: CASTQAGARGYTF. The CDR3 DNA sequence: TGTGCCAGCACACAAGCGGGGGCTCGCGGCTACACCTTC.

The chain links TRBV6-1 to TRBJ1-5; no reliable D call. Germline assignment: CDR1 MNHNS and CDR2 SASEGT. V was pared by 2 bases and J by 3 bases, with 11 bases between. The CDR3 spans 15 residues. DNA for the CDR3: TGTGCCAGCAGTGAAAATTCCAGGTACAATCAGCCCCAGCATTTT. Its translation is CASSENSRYNQPQHF.

The V call is TRBV5-1, the J call TRBJ2-3, with 8 bases fitting TRBD2. This CDR3 has 17 residues. The J segment lost 0 bases and the V segment lost 3 bases, leaving 9 bases of the junction unmatched. Germline assignment: CDR1 SGHRS and CDR2 YFSETQ. The CDR3 region is CASSSRTSTASTDTQYF. As DNA, the CDR3 is TGCGCCAGCAGCTCAAGGACTAGCACCGCCAGCACAGATACGCAGTATTTT.

The V and J genes are TRBV11-2 and TRBJ2-5, with 7 bases lining up with TRBD1. Per germline, CDR1 SGHAT and CDR2 FQNNGV. V trimming: 7 bases; J trimming: 1 base; junction bases outside the gene matches: 6. This CDR3 region has 14 residues. Written as DNA, the CDR3 is TGTGCCAGCACCCCGACAGGGCCCCAAGAGACCCAGTACTTC. Translating it yields CASTPTGPQETQYF. Supplemented by reference TRBV11-2 and TRBJ2-5, the full variable domain reads EAGVAQSPRYKIIEKRQSVAFWCNPISGHATLYWYQQILGQGPKLLIQFQNNGVVDDSQLPKDRFSAERLKGVDSTLKIQPAKLEDSAVYLCASTPTGPQETQYFGPGTRLLVL.

This chain connects TRBV2 to TRBJ2-4, with TRBD1 identical over 10 bases. The CDR3 length is 13 residues. Looked up from germline, CDR1 is SNHLY and CDR2 is FYNNEI. With 4 bases clipped from V and 7 bases from J, the junction kept 1 base outside the gene matches. For the CDR3, the DNA is TGTGCCAGCAGTGGGGACAGGGGCAACATTCAGTACTTC. This sequence encodes CASSGDRGNIQYF.

V and J are TRBV7-2 and TRBJ2-5; TRBD2 matches at 7 bases. The ends lost 3 bases at V and 2 bases at J; junction bases unmatched: 6. This CDR3 has 15 residues. CDR1 SGHTA and CDR2 FQGNSA come from the germline V gene. The CDR3 spells CASSFEAGRQETQYF. In DNA form, the CDR3 reads TGTGCCAGCAGCTTCGAAGCGGGGAGGCAAGAGACCCAGTACTTC.

The genes are TRBV30 and TRBJ1-1, with D tentatively TRBD1 (6 bases). Germline V gives CDR1 GTSNPN, CDR2 SVGIG (reference sequence). V lost 5 bases and J lost 9, with 16 bases in between. The CDR3 covers 12 residues. As DNA, the CDR3 is TGTGCCTGGGACAGGCTGCCCGCTAAAGCTTTCTTT. Amino acids: CAWDRLPAKAFF.

This chain joins TRBV18 and TRBJ1-6, with a possible D match to TRBD1 (6 bases). Germline assignment: CDR1 KGHSH and CDR2 LQKENI. The CDR3 sequence is 14 residues long. Trimming took 3 bases from V and 7 from J, leaving 10 bases between them. This CDR3 is CASSPDRRNSPLHF. The CDR3 bases are TGTGCCAGCTCACCGGACAGACGAAATTCACCCCTCCACTTT.

This clone appeared once. The rearrangement joins TRBV15 to TRBJ1-2, with TRBD1 identical over 9 bases. J lost 2 bases, V lost 5 bases, and 3 bases had no gene match. From germline, CDR1 is LNHNV and CDR2 YYDKDF (reference sequence). This CDR3 contains 14 residues. CDR3 DNA: TGTGCCACCAGCTCCGACAGGGGGAACTATGGCTACACCTTC. As protein: CATSSDRGNYGYTF.

A single count supports this clone. This chain uses TRBV28 with TRBJ2-5, with 8 bases identical to TRBD1. Trimming took 3 bases from V and 5 from J; bases not matched to a gene: 11. Germline CDR1 reads MDHEN; CDR2 reads SYDVKM. The length of the CDR3 is 16 residues. DNA for the CDR3: TGTGCCAGCAGTTTGTTTCGGTCAGGGGGCCCGGAGACCCAGTACTTC. Protein product: CASSLFRSGGPETQYF.

This sequence joins TRBV5-1 and TRBJ2-3; perhaps TRBD2 as D (5 bases). CDR3 length equals 14 residues. The germline V and J ends were trimmed by 0 bases and 5 bases, with 10 bases remaining between them. Germline V gives CDR1 SGHRS, CDR2 YFSETQ. CDR3 nucleotides: TGCGCCAGCAGCTTGGGGCCTGCGGGAGATACGCAGTATTTT. Residues: CASSLGPAGDTQYF.

The chain couples TRBV7-3 to TRBJ2-1; TRBD2 matches 16 bases. The germline V gene has CDR1 SGHTA and CDR2 FQGTGA. V trimming: 3 bases; J trimming: 8 bases; junction bases outside the gene matches: 7. The CDR3 length is 17 residues. CDR3 nucleotides: TGTGCCAGCAGCTTCACCGGGACTAGCGGGAGGGCTTATGAGCAGTTCTTC. Encoded protein: CASSFTGTSGRAYEQFF.

The chain has TRBV5-3 and TRBJ2-3, with 13 bases identical to TRBD2. TRBV5-3 has ORF status, its function being uncertain. V lost 3 bases, J lost 5 bases, and 12 bases stayed unmatched. CDR3 length: 18 residues. The CDR3 reads CARSCPGLAGDRIDTQYF. CDR3 sequence (DNA): TGTGCCAGAAGCTGCCCAGGACTAGCGGGAGATAGAATAGATACGCAGTATTTT.